This T cell receptor (beta chain) was recovered during a study of cytomegalovirus exposure and HLA in healthy donors. Study-wide results and caveats: After further analysis at a later stage, 15,000 to 20,000 TCR beta sequences were associated with HLA alleles at 0.05 false discovery rate. Most likely, a cluster of highly shared sequence variants arose as a sequencing artifact. The listing of 150 to 200 TCR beta chains classed them as cytomegalovirus-associated.

The V and J ends lost 3 bases and 7 bases, in that order; junction bases with no gene match: 6. In germline, CDR1 is SGHTA, CDR2 FQGNSA. The CDR3 is made up of 16 amino acids. It was with 60 Vbeta and 13 Jbeta primers that the PCR ran. Clones were sequenced by immunoSEQ multiplex PCR, and TCRdb holds only the in-frame ones, with some missing. This table holds 220,000 or so clones, 70% to 80% found once. This clone has a single count. What it binds is not known. This clonotype originated in a male donor in good health and CMV-seronegative. The material sequenced was PBMCs. The chain joins TRBV7-2 to TRBJ2-1, with TRBD2 matching 13 bases. The chain's CDR3 is CASSFTGTSGVNEQFF. The CDR3 DNA follows: TGTGCCAGCAGCTTCACCGGGACTAGCGGGGTAAATGAGCAGTTCTTC.